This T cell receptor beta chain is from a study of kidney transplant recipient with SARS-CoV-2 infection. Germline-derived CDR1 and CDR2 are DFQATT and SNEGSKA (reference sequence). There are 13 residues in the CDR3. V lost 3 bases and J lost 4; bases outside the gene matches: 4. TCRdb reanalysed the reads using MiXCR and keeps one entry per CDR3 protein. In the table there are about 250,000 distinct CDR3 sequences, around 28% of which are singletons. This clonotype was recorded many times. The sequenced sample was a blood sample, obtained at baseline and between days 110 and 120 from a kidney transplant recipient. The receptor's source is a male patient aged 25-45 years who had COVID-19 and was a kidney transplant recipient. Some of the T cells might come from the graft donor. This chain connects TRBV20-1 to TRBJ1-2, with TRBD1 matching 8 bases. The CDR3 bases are TGCAGTGCTAGGGACAGGGCGGTCTATGGCTACACCTTC. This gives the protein CSARDRAVYGYTF.